What follows describes a single T cell receptor beta chain. No antigen is known for it. These data are taken from a study of T cell repertoires in cytomegalovirus infection. Study in general: Public TCR beta signatures provided an indication of both CMV infection and a matching HLA type.

One entry per CDR3 protein results from TCRdb running MiXCR on the reads. The sample has approximately 300,000 distinct CDR3 sequences; 20% to 25% are singletons. The CDR3 length is 14 residues. Trimming shortened V by 5 bases and J by 1 base, and 11 bases separated the two germline ends. The germline gives CDR1 SGHTA, CDR2 FQGNSA. Findings and limits, study-wide: In two of eight donors, the top clonotype was HLA-C-restricted CMV-specific. Adding up the frequency of public TCR beta families identified people who carried CMV plus the relevant HLA.

This specimen was cultured PBMCs, taken from culture after CMV antigen stimulation. This chain links TRBV7-2 with TRBJ2-5, with D unclear. This TCR derives from a human donor in good health (CMV status not recorded). Some clones in this sample may be carry-over from other donors' samples. The CDR3: CASSRTRSQETQYF. The CDR3 bases are TGTGCCAGCAGCCGTACACGAAGCCAAGAGACCCAGTACTTC.